These T cell receptor beta chains were read from a single sample in a study of blood T cell repertoires in COVID-19. Profiling relied on immunoSEQ multiplex PCR, and the TCRdb table lists in-frame clones only, not all of them. The data contain about 210,000 clones, 86% of them singletons. Specimen: PBMCs or T cells enriched from blood (not recorded which). Receptor source: a woman aged 25 to 39 who had been exposed to COVID-19. The CDR3 runs from the conserved cysteine through the conserved F or W. D genes are given only for firm matches. Some rows have no size entry. The others give once, few or many, or a class for an expanded clone.

j_call,v_call,d_call,clone_size,cdr3_aa,cdr3_nt
TRBJ2-3,TRBV2,NA,NA,CASTVFGSTDTQYF,TGTGCCAGCACCGTTTTCGGGAGCACAGATACGCAGTATTTT
TRBJ2-4,TRBV15,NA,NA,CATSRDKGVQAKNIQYF,TGTGCCACCAGCAGAGATAAGGGGGTCCAAGCCAAAAACATTCAGTACTTC
TRBJ2-7,TRBV27,NA,NA,CASSPDRPYEQYF,TGTGCCAGCAGTCCGGACAGACCCTACGAGCAGTACTTC
TRBJ2-2,TRBV11-2,TRBD2,NA,CASRNLKRGGRTGELFF,TGTGCCAGCAGAAATCTCAAGCGGGGGGGCCGTACCGGGGAGCTGTTTTTT
TRBJ2-7,TRBV30,NA,once,CAWSSGHHSYEQYF,TGTGCCTGGAGTTCAGGACACCACTCCTACGAGCAGTACTTC
TRBJ2-3,TRBV27,NA,NA,CASSFGLVWADTQYF,TGTGCCAGCAGTTTTGGGCTCGTATGGGCAGATACGCAGTATTTT
TRBJ1-1,TRBV5-1,TRBD1,few,CASSPWDRISGEAFF,TGCGCCAGCAGCCCTTGGGACAGGATATCAGGTGAAGCTTTCTTT
TRBJ2-7,TRBV27,NA,NA,CASSLGSLYPEQYF,TGTGCCAGCAGTTTGGGCAGCCTGTACCCCGAGCAGTACTTC
TRBJ2-2,TRBV6-6,TRBD1,NA,CASGRTGVAGELFF,TGTGCCAGCGGTCGGACAGGGGTGGCCGGGGAGCTGTTTTTT
TRBJ1-6,TRBV5-1,NA,NA,CASSLGAGGYNSPLHF,TGCGCCAGCAGCTTGGGAGCCGGGGGGTATAATTCACCCCTCCACTTT
TRBJ1-1,TRBV11-3,NA,once,CASSLGAEAFF,TGTGCCAGCAGCTTAGGAGCTGAAGCTTTCTTT
TRBJ1-1,TRBV28,TRBD1,NA,CASSPGQGANPNTEAFF,TGTGCCAGCAGTCCCGGACAGGGGGCGAATCCGAACACTGAAGCTTTCTTT
TRBJ2-1,TRBV2,TRBD2,NA,CASRALSLLAGGDNEQFF,TGTGCCAGCAGGGCCCTATCCTTACTAGCGGGCGGGGACAATGAGCAGTTCTTC
TRBJ2-1,TRBV7-2,TRBD1,NA,CASSLDKPGQAYNEQFF,TGTGCCAGCAGCTTAGATAAACCGGGACAGGCGTACAATGAGCAGTTCTTC
TRBJ2-1,TRBV2,TRBD2,NA,CASSFLAGGSNEQFF,TGTGCCAGCAGTTTCCTAGCGGGGGGGTCTAATGAGCAGTTCTTC
TRBJ1-3,TRBV19,NA,NA,CASTPRPGLGNTGNTIYF,TGTGCCAGTACCCCGAGGCCGGGACTGGGGAATACTGGAAACACCATATATTTT
TRBJ1-1,TRBV11-2,TRBD1,NA,CASSSADRAPEAFF,TGTGCCAGCAGCTCAGCTGACAGGGCGCCTGAAGCTTTCTTT
TRBJ1-1,TRBV5-1,TRBD1,NA,CASSRGQGSTEAFF,TGCGCCAGCAGCAGGGGACAGGGTAGTACTGAAGCTTTCTTT
TRBJ2-3,TRBV9,TRBD1,NA,CASSVGGQGTDTQYF,TGTGCCAGCAGCGTAGGTGGACAGGGCACAGATACGCAGTATTTT
TRBJ2-3,TRBV27,TRBD2,NA,CASSWGGLAGRDTQYF,TGTGCCAGCAGTTGGGGCGGGCTAGCGGGGCGTGATACGCAGTATTTT
TRBJ2-1,TRBV5-6,TRBD2,NA,CASSSRTSGGDEQFF,TGTGCCAGCAGCTCTCGGACTAGCGGGGGCGATGAGCAGTTCTTC
TRBJ2-1,TRBV2,TRBD1,once,CASVGTGGNEQFF,TGTGCCAGCGTCGGGACAGGGGGCAATGAGCAGTTCTTC
TRBJ2-7,TRBV30,NA,NA,CAWRQKYEQYF,TGTGCCTGGAGACAGAAATACGAGCAGTACTTC
TRBJ2-1,TRBV11-3,NA,NA,CASAASDKANEQFF,TGTGCCAGCGCCGCTAGCGATAAGGCCAATGAGCAGTTCTTC
TRBJ1-3,TRBV11-2,NA,NA,CASSSVAGNTIYF,TGTGCCAGCAGCTCAGTTGCTGGAAACACCATATATTTT
TRBJ1-4,TRBV19,NA,NA,CASSPPPGLLNEKLFF,TGTGCCAGTAGTCCCCCCCCGGGACTGCTTAATGAAAAACTGTTTTTT
TRBJ1-1,TRBV30,NA,NA,CAWSAGRREYFDEAFF,TGTGCCTGGAGTGCCGGGAGGAGGGAATATTTTGATGAAGCTTTCTTT
TRBJ1-1,TRBV5-4,NA,NA,CASSSIQGRDTEAFF,TGTGCCAGCAGCTCTATACAGGGAAGGGACACTGAAGCTTTCTTT
TRBJ1-1,TRBV7-2,NA,NA,CASSLVATANTEAFF,TGTGCCAGCAGCTTAGTGGCGACAGCGAACACTGAAGCTTTCTTT
TRBJ1-6,TRBV29-1,TRBD1,NA,CSVEIGQGVGSLHF,TGCAGCGTTGAAATTGGACAGGGGGTTGGTTCCCTCCACTTT
TRBJ2-3,TRBV27,TRBD2,NA,CASRHIRLADRTDTQYF,TGTGCCAGCAGGCATATACGACTAGCGGACCGCACAGATACGCAGTATTTT
TRBJ1-1,TRBV10-3,NA,NA,CAIVATANTEAFF,TGTGCCATCGTCGCGACAGCGAACACTGAAGCTTTCTTT
TRBJ1-2,TRBV9,TRBD1,NA,CASSPDPIGTGYGYTF,TGTGCCAGCAGCCCCGACCCCATCGGGACAGGATATGGCTACACCTTC
TRBJ1-1,TRBV9,NA,once,CASSVDREGTEAFF,TGTGCCAGCAGCGTAGACAGGGAGGGCACTGAAGCTTTCTTT
TRBJ2-1,TRBV29-1,TRBD1,NA,CSAEGQGRPNEQFF,TGCAGCGCCGAGGGACAGGGACGACCCAATGAGCAGTTCTTC
TRBJ2-7,TRBV6-1,TRBD1,NA,CASSEARTGPYEQYF,TGTGCCAGCAGTGAAGCGCGGACAGGGCCCTACGAGCAGTACTTC
TRBJ1-1,TRBV23-1,NA,few,CASSQSWGGNTEAFF,TGCGCCAGCAGTCAATCGTGGGGAGGGAACACTGAAGCTTTCTTT
TRBJ1-4,TRBV3-1/TRBV3-2,NA,once,CASSQESEAGKLFF,TGTGCCAGCAGCCAAGAGAGTGAGGCTGGAAAACTGTTTTTT
TRBJ1-1,TRBV3-1/TRBV3-2,TRBD1,NA,CASSQDRGPFPEAFF,TGTGCCAGCAGCCAGGACAGGGGCCCCTTTCCTGAAGCTTTCTTT
TRBJ2-7,TRBV11-1,NA,NA,CASSLGNSYEQYF,TGTGCCAGCAGCTTAGGGAACAGCTACGAGCAGTACTTC
TRBJ1-6,TRBV4-1,TRBD1,once,CASSQEGDRANSPLHF,TGCGCCAGCAGCCAAGAAGGGGACAGGGCTAATTCACCCCTCCACTTT